The clone carrying this TCR beta chain was counted once. What it binds is not known. Among the donors, all were Caucasian adults who lived in Nashville, Tennessee. The V segment lost 4 bases and the J segment 5 bases; nucleotides outside the gene matches: 12. Per the germline V gene, CDR1 is MNHNS and CDR2 is SASEGT. CDR3 size: 16 residues. These data belong to a study of shared clonotypes between healthy human individuals. Study-wide points: In a few donors, roughly 5.2% of naive CD4 clonotypes appeared in common.

Assay used: immunoSEQ multiplex PCR; TCRdb lists only in-frame clones, some missing. The sample lists 1,400,000 or so clones; 98% were seen once. V gene TRBV6-1 combines with J gene TRBJ2-5; 8 nucleotides line up with TRBD1. The source of this sequence is a young man in good health. Specimen: naive CD4+ T cells sorted from blood. Subset in this sample: CD45RA+ positively selected. This CDR3 reads CASSASKTGDSETQYF. The CDR3 nucleotides are TGTGCCAGCAGTGCTTCCAAGACAGGGGACTCGGAGACCCAGTACTTC.